This T cell receptor (beta chain) emerged from a study of Ad26.COV2.S vaccination and SARS-CoV-2 variants. General study points: Substantial breadth in spike-specific CD8+ and CD4+ T cell responses was reportedly seen after vaccination.

Profiling relied on immunoSEQ multiplex PCR, and the TCRdb table lists in-frame clones only, not all of them. The sample carries 300,000 to 350,000 clones, 85% to 90% recorded once. The sample's treatment: approximately 18 received Ad26.COV2.S at low or high dose, single or two shots; 5 received placebo; per-sample allocation not given. Sampling was performed 63 days after the first vaccine or placebo injection. Within Boston, the person who donated was an adult of 18-55 years. An Ad26 vector expressing Wuhan-strain SARS-CoV-2 spike served as the vaccine. A note on this clone: Its target is unknown.

CDR3 length: 14 amino acids. V was clipped by 2 bases and J by 2 bases, with 10 bases between them. From germline, CDR1 is MDHEN and CDR2 SYDVKM. This specimen was peripheral blood, taken in a trial of Ad26.COV2.S vaccine versus placebo. The receptor's source is a person between 18 and 65 years old who received the Ad26.COV2.S COVID-19 vaccine or a placebo. The gene calls are TRBV28 and TRBJ2-7; no clear D. DNA for the CDR3: TGTGCCAGCAGTTTAGGTCTAGGGCCCTACGAGCAGTACGTC. Amino acid sequence: CASSLGLGPYEQYV.